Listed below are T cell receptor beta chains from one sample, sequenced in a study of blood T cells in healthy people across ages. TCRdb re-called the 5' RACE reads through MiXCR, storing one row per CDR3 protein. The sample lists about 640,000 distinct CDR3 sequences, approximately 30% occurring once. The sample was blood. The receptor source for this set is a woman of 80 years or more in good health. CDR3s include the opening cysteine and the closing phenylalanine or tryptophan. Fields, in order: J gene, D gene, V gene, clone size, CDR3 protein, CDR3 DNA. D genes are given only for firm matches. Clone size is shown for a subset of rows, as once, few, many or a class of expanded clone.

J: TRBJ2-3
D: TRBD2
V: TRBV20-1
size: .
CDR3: CSGVPRDYHTDTQYF
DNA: TGCAGTGGGGTACCCCGGGACTACCACACAGATACGCAGTATTTT

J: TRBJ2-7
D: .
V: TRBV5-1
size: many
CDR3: CASSSGDEQYF
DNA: TGCGCCAGCAGCTCCGGGGACGAGCAGTACTTC

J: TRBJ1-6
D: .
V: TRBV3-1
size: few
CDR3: CASSQIGQNSPLHF
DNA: TGTGCCAGCAGCCAAATCGGACAGAATTCACCCCTCCACTTT

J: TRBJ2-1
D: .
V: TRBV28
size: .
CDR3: CASLSQGSSYNEQFF
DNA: TGTGCCAGCTTAAGCCAGGGAAGCTCCTACAATGAGCAGTTCTTC

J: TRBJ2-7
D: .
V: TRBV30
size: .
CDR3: CAWNVLDCEQYF
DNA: TGTGCCTGGAATGTACTAGATTGCGAGCAGTACTTC

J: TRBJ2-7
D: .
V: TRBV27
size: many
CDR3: CASSLDGDWAYEQYF
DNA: TGTGCCAGCAGTTTGGACGGTGACTGGGCCTACGAGCAGTACTTC

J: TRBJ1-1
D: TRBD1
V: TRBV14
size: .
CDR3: CASSQRTGGAAMNTEAFF
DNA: TGTGCCAGCAGCCAGAGAACAGGGGGCGCGGCGATGAACACTGAAGCTTTCTTT

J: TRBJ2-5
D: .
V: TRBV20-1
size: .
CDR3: CSAGEGEAQETQYF
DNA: TGCAGTGCTGGGGAGGGGGAGGCCCAAGAGACCCAGTACTTC

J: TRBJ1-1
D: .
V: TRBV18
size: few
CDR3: CASSPYRTETGGTEAFF
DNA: TGTGCCAGCTCACCTTACAGGACAGAAACGGGGGGCACTGAAGCTTTCTTT

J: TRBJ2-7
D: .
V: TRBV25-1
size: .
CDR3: CASSDTGSGSYEQYF
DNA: TGTGCCAGCAGTGACACAGGGTCAGGATCCTACGAGCAGTACTTC

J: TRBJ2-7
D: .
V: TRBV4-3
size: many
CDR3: CASSQEARFSYEQYF
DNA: TGCGCCAGCAGCCAAGAGGCTCGTTTCTCCTACGAGCAGTACTTC

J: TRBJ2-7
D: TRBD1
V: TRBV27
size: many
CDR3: CASSLTSGTGSYEQYF
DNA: TGTGCCAGCAGTCTCACCTCCGGGACAGGCTCCTACGAGCAGTACTTC

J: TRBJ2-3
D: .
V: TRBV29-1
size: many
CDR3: CSQKDGTDTQYF
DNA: TGCAGTCAGAAAGACGGCACAGATACGCAGTATTTT

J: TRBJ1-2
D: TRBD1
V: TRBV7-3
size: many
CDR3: CASSLSGTGEDGYTF
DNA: TGTGCCAGCAGCTTAAGCGGGACAGGAGAGGATGGCTACACCTTC

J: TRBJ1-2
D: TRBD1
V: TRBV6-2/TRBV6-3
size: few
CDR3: CASSSTGTGIDGYAF
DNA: TGTGCCAGCAGCTCCACCGGGACAGGGATTGATGGCTACGCCTTC

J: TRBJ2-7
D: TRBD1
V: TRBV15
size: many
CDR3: CATMLTGSSYEQYF
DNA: TGTGCCACCATGCTGACAGGGAGCTCCTACGAGCAGTACTTC

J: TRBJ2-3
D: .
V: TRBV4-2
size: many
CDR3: CASSEGQVRTDTQYF
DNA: TGTGCCAGCAGCGAAGGGCAGGTTCGCACAGATACGCAGTATTTT

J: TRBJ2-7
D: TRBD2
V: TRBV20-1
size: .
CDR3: CSARDPAGETYEQYF
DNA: TGCAGTGCTAGAGATCCAGCGGGGGAGACCTACGAGCAGTACTTC

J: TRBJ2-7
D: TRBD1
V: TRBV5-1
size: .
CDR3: CASSGQGSSYSEQYF
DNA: TGCGCCAGCAGCGGACAGGGGTCTTCCTACAGTGAGCAGTACTTC

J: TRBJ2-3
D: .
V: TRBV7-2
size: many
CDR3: CASSSDSGRADTQYF
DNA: TGTGCCAGCAGCTCGGACAGTGGGCGGGCAGATACGCAGTATTTT

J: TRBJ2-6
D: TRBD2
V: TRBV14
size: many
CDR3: CASSPGSGGVGANVLTF
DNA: TGTGCCAGCAGCCCCGGTAGCGGGGGTGTGGGGGCCAACGTCCTGACTTTC

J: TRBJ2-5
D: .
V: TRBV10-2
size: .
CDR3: CASSDRVGTQYF
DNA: TGCGCCAGCAGTGACCGAGTGGGGACCCAGTACTTC

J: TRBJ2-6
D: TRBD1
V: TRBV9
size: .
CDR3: CASRSGGTGANVLTF
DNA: TGTGCCAGCAGGTCAGGGGGCACCGGGGCCAACGTCCTGACTTTC

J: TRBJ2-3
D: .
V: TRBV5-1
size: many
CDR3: CASGRGTDTQYF
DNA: TGCGCCAGCGGAAGGGGGACAGATACGCAGTATTTT

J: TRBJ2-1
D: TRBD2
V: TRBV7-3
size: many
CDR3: CASSSPFGGSSSYNEQFF
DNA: TGTGCCAGCAGCTCCCCTTTCGGGGGGTCCAGCTCCTACAATGAGCAGTTCTTC

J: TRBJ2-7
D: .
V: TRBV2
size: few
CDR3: CASSEALQGGITYEQYF
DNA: TGTGCCAGCAGTGAAGCGCTTCAGGGGGGGATCACCTACGAGCAGTACTTC

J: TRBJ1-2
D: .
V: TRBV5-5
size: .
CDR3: CVSSLANGHGYTF
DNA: TGTGTCAGCAGCTTGGCCAATGGGCATGGCTACACCTTC

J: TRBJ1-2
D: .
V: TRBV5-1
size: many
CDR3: CASAKTGDDYGYTF
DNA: TGCGCCAGCGCTAAGACAGGCGACGACTATGGCTACACCTTC

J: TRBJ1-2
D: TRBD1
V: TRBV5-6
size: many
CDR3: CASSYRDSEIYGYTF
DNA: TGTGCCAGCAGCTACCGGGACAGTGAAATCTATGGCTACACCTTC

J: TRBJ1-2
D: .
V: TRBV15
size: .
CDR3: CATSRVSDGSNNYGYTF
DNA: TGTGCCACCAGCAGAGTATCGGACGGGAGTAATAACTATGGCTACACCTTC

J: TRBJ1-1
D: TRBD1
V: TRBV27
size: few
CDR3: CASSWTGGMNTEAFF
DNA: TGTGCCAGCAGTTGGACAGGGGGGATGAACACTGAAGCTTTCTTT

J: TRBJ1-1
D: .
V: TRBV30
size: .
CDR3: CAQSGAGGRMNTEAFF
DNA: TGTGCCCAAAGTGGGGCCGGGGGTCGTATGAACACTGAAGCTTTCTTT

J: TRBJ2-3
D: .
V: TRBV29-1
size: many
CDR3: CSGRSQGGSLAQYF
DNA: TGCAGCGGGCGATCGCAGGGGGGCAGCTTGGCGCAGTATTTT

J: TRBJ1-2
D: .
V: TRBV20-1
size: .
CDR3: CSARVGGGMGGYTF
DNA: TGCAGTGCTAGAGTTGGGGGCGGAATGGGCGGCTACACCTTC

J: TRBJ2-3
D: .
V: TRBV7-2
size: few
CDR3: CASSFKGGRRDTQYF
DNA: TGTGCCAGCAGCTTCAAGGGGGGGCGTAGGGATACGCAGTATTTT

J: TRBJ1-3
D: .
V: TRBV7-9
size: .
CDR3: CASSLVAGQVSGNTIYF
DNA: TGTGCCAGCAGCTTAGTCGCAGGACAAGTCTCTGGAAACACCATATATTTT

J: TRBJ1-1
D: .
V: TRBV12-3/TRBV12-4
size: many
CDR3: CASSLTGFATEAFF
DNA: TGTGCCAGCAGTCTTACAGGATTTGCCACTGAAGCTTTCTTT

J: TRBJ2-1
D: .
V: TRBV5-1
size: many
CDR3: CASSRAGTSMGNEQFF
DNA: TGCGCCAGCAGCCGAGCCGGGACCTCGATGGGCAATGAGCAGTTCTTC

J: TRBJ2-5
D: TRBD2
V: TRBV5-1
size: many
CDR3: CASSLVGGGGQETQYF
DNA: TGCGCCAGCAGCTTGGTTGGCGGGGGAGGCCAAGAGACCCAGTACTTC

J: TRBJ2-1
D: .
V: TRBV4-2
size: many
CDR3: CASSQQQETLYNEQFF
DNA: TGTGCCAGCAGCCAACAGCAGGAGACACTCTACAATGAGCAGTTCTTC

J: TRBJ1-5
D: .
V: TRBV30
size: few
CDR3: CAWTPLGGNQPQHF
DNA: TGTGCCTGGACTCCCCTGGGAGGCAATCAGCCCCAGCATTTT

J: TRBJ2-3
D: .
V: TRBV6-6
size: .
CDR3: CASRPGQGGTDTQYF
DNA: TGTGCCAGCAGACCGGGACAAGGCGGCACAGATACGCAGTATTTT

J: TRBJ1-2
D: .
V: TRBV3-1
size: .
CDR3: CASRDTHHGYTF
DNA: TGTGCCAGCAGGGACACGCATCATGGCTACACCTTC

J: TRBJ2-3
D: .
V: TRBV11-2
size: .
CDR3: CASSLGWTGNTDTQYF
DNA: TGTGCCAGCAGCTTAGGGTGGACCGGGAACACAGATACGCAGTATTTT

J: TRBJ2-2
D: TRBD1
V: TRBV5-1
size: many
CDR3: CASSQGQGATGELFF
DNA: TGTGCCAGCAGCCAAGGACAGGGGGCGACCGGGGAGCTGTTTTTT

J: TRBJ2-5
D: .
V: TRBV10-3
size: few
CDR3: CAIRGVHHNEQYF
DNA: TGTGCCATCAGGGGGGTCCACCATAATGAGCAGTACTTC

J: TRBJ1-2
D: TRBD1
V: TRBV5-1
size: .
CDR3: CASSSIRPGTGSGYTF
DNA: TGCGCCAGCAGCTCAATACGTCCCGGGACAGGGTCTGGCTACACCTTC